A selection of T cell receptor beta chains follows, all from one sample in a study of CD8+ T cells in alopecia areata. Here immunoSEQ multiplex PCR was the method, and the copy in TCRdb shows in-frame clones only, minus some. In the table there are over 90,000 clones, around 86% of which are singletons. Sample: CD8+ T cells sorted from blood, taken around week 34, from a patient treated with tofacitinib. These receptors all stem from a human donor with alopecia areata. Both conserved end residues are part of each CDR3. Each record gives: V gene, clone size, D gene, J gene, CDR3 DNA, CDR3 protein. The D gene is left open where the match is weak. The size entry is marked missing in some rows and otherwise reads once, few, many or a size class.

TRBV7-2	NA	TRBD2	TRBJ2-1	TGTGCCAGCAGCTTACTAGCGGCCTCCTACAATGAGCAGTTCTTC	CASSLLAASYNEQFF
TRBV2	NA	TRBD1	TRBJ1-5	TGTGCCAGCAGTCGGGGACAGGGGCCATATCAGCCCCAGCATTTT	CASSRGQGPYQPQHF
TRBV5-6	NA	NA	TRBJ2-7	TGTGCCAGCAGCTCCGACCACTCCTACGAGCAGTACTTC	CASSSDHSYEQYF
TRBV19	NA	NA	TRBJ2-2	TGTGCCAGTACTCCAGCGAACACCGGGGAGCTGTTTTTT	CASTPANTGELFF
TRBV7-3	NA	TRBD2	TRBJ2-3	TGTGCCAGCAGCTTTAGGACTAGCGGTGCCCGTGTCCAAGATACGCAGTATTTT	CASSFRTSGARVQDTQYF
TRBV30	few	TRBD1	TRBJ1-2	TGTGCCTGGACAGGGGGATATGGCTACACCTTC	CAWTGGYGYTF
TRBV23-1	NA	NA	TRBJ2-3	TGCGCCAGCAGTCATTGCCCCAGGGTACCAAATACGCAGTATTTT	CASSHCPRVPNTQYF
TRBV9	NA	NA	TRBJ2-3	TGTGCCAGCAGTGAGACAGGTTGGACAGATACGCAGTATTTT	CASSETGWTDTQYF
TRBV6-6	NA	NA	TRBJ2-5	TGTGCCAGCAGTCTTGTCTTTAGCCCGGTGCAAGAGACCCAGTACTTC	CASSLVFSPVQETQYF
TRBV7-6	NA	TRBD2	TRBJ2-3	TGTGCCAGCAGCTTAGCCGGCGGGAGGGGGTCAGATACGCAGTATTTT	CASSLAGGRGSDTQYF
TRBV29-1	NA	TRBD1	TRBJ2-7	TGCAGCGCTACCGTTCGGGACAGGGGTTACGAGCAGTACTTC	CSATVRDRGYEQYF
TRBV29-1	NA	NA	TRBJ1-1	TGCAGCGTCGGTCACCAAAACATGGACACTGAAGCTTTCTTT	CSVGHQNMDTEAFF
TRBV27	NA	TRBD2	TRBJ2-7	TGTGCCAGCAGTACCTCCAGCGGGAGGGCCTACGAGCAGTACTTC	CASSTSSGRAYEQYF
TRBV5-1	NA	TRBD2	TRBJ2-7	TGCGCCAGCAGCCCGGGGACTAGCGGTACCTACGAGCAGTACTTC	CASSPGTSGTYEQYF
TRBV6-5	few	NA	TRBJ2-1	TGTGCCAGCAGTTACCTAAATGAGCAGTTCTTC	CASSYLNEQFF
TRBV29-1	NA	NA	TRBJ1-1	TGCAGCGTTGAAGACCAGAACACTGAAGCTTTCTTT	CSVEDQNTEAFF
TRBV29-1	NA	TRBD1	TRBJ2-6	TGCAGCGTTGAGGACAGGGGGCAAGAACTCTCTGGGGCCAACGTCCTGACTTTC	CSVEDRGQELSGANVLTF
TRBV10-3	NA	NA	TRBJ2-7	TGTGCCATCAGTGAGTCGGGGTGGCAGGAGGGCTACGAGCAGTACTTC	CAISESGWQEGYEQYF
TRBV5-4	NA	NA	TRBJ2-5	TGTGCCAGCAGCCCTCCCGGGGACCAAGAGACCCAGTACTTC	CASSPPGDQETQYF
TRBV5-1	NA	TRBD2	TRBJ2-3	TGCGCCAGCAGCTTGGAAGTCAGCGGGGGCACAGATACGCAGTATTTT	CASSLEVSGGTDTQYF
TRBV5-1	once	TRBD2	TRBJ2-7	TGCGCCAGCAGCTTGGAACTAGCGGTAATGTACGAGCAGTACTTC	CASSLELAVMYEQYF
TRBV7-9	few	NA	TRBJ1-4	TGTGCCGGACGGACGGGACTTGATGAAAAACTGTTTTTT	CAGRTGLDEKLFF
TRBV30	NA	NA	TRBJ2-7	TGTGCCTGGGGTCAGGGTTCCTACGAGCAGTACTTC	CAWGQGSYEQYF
TRBV27	once	NA	TRBJ2-7	TGTGCCAGCACCACTACCGGACGCTCCTACGAGCAGTACTTC	CASTTTGRSYEQYF
TRBV14	NA	NA	TRBJ2-6	TGTGCCAGCAGCCAAGATCTGACAGAACAGAGCTCTGGGGCCAACGTCCTGACTTTC	CASSQDLTEQSSGANVLTF
TRBV27	NA	NA	TRBJ2-7	TGTGCCAGCAGTCAGGGCTTCACCTACGAGCAGTACTTC	CASSQGFTYEQYF
TRBV29-1	few	NA	TRBJ2-2	TGCAGCGTGAGGGGGGAAACCGGGGAGCTGTTTTTT	CSVRGETGELFF
TRBV5-4	NA	NA	TRBJ1-2	TGTGCCAGCAGGTTAACTTGGGGAGGCTACACCTTC	CASRLTWGGYTF
TRBV5-1	once	NA	TRBJ2-7	TGCGCCAGCAGCTTGGAGTGGACGAGCTACGAGCAGTACTTC	CASSLEWTSYEQYF
TRBV7-9	NA	NA	TRBJ1-1	TGTGCCAGCAGCTTAGATGCAGGGTTCACTGAAGCTTTCTTT	CASSLDAGFTEAFF
TRBV27	NA	TRBD1	TRBJ1-2	TGTGCCAGCAGTTCGGGACAGGGGGTACCCTATGGCTACACCTTC	CASSSGQGVPYGYTF
TRBV5-6	NA	NA	TRBJ1-2	TGTGCCAGCAGCTTGGAGGGCAGGGTCTACGGCTACACCTTC	CASSLEGRVYGYTF
TRBV7-8	NA	NA	TRBJ2-7	TGTGCCAGCAGCTTAGAGGCGGGGCCGACCTACGAGCAGTACTTC	CASSLEAGPTYEQYF
TRBV7-9	NA	NA	TRBJ1-2	TGTGCCAGCAGCTTAGATGGCTATGGCTACACCTTC	CASSLDGYGYTF
TRBV27	NA	NA	TRBJ2-7	TGTGCCAGCAGTTTACAAATCGGCTCCTACGAGCAGTACTTC	CASSLQIGSYEQYF
TRBV29-1	NA	NA	TRBJ2-6	TGCAGCGTTGAAGCAGGTTTCTCTGGGGCCAACGTCCTGACTTTC	CSVEAGFSGANVLTF
TRBV6-5	once	NA	TRBJ2-5	TGTGCTGTCACTGGTGGGGAGATAGGAGAGACCCAGTACTTC	CAVTGGEIGETQYF
TRBV11-2	NA	NA	TRBJ2-2	TGTGCCAGCAGACTATTAGATGGGGTCCTCTCGAACACCGGGGAGCTGTTTTTT	CASRLLDGVLSNTGELFF
TRBV7-6	NA	NA	TRBJ1-1	TGTGCCAGCAGTCCCGGGGGGAGCCCTGAAGCTTTCTTT	CASSPGGSPEAFF
TRBV15	NA	TRBD1	TRBJ2-3	TGTGCCACCAGTTTAAGTCTAGACAGGGGGCTACTCACAGATACGCAGTATTTT	CATSLSLDRGLLTDTQYF
TRBV21-1	NA	NA	TRBJ1-2	TGTGCCAGCAGCACGACACACCATAGCTTCTATGGCTACACCTTC	CASSTTHHSFYGYTF